This TCR beta chain was obtained from a study of shared clonotypes between healthy human individuals (dated by TCRdb to about 2020). At the level of the whole study: The cohort comprised a couple of women and a few men aged 18 to 49 years. Per donor, three plates each were used for CD4 naive and CD4 memory, two for CD8 naive, and one for CD8 memory. Blood TCR repertoires of several healthy adults were deeply sequenced to estimate repertoire size and the extent of clonotype sharing between individuals. Libraries were prepared and TCR repertoires were sequenced by different laboratories using diverse techniques, in order to increase sequencing depth and limit assay-specific biases. Between about 0.8 and 9 billion PBMCs per donor were obtained by leukapheresis.

In the case of this clone: This clone's antigen is unknown. No per-base quality is available; no much larger clone lies one base away.

The trim is 4 bases for V and 7 bases for J, with a gap of 14 bases between the germline ends. Measured from the cysteine to the phenylalanine, the CDR3 is 14 residues long. This entry keeps only the CDR3 DNA: 42 bases, framed from base 1. Reading the germline V gene gives CDR1 MDHEN and CDR2 SYDVKM. TCR CDR3 regions were amplified from genomic DNA by multiplex PCR using the deep immunoSEQ assay. Extracted genomic DNA from each cell subset was spread evenly across all wells of several immunoSEQ 96-well plates, with each plate serving as a replicate. For sorted subsets, each replicate PCR was loaded with approximately 200 ng genomic DNA, equivalent to roughly 30,000 T cell genomes. Purified libraries were quantified with a Qubit 3.0 fluorometer, sized on a Bioanalyzer 2100, and re-quantified with the KAPA Library Quantification kit. Every immunoSEQ 96-well plate was sequenced on a dedicated single-read 150-cycle Illumina NextSeq 550 flow cell. In the paper's pipeline: Because the immunoSEQ output included only junctional sequences and no quality scores, the filtering could not be the same as the filtering used for full-length reads. To assign V/J genes and CDR3, sequences were annotated using PyIR, a Python wrapper for IgBLAST v1.9, with IMGT germline references. Reads were filtered out if the reads had weak V/J assignments (E-value above 1e-6), no CDR3, stop codons, out-of-frame junctions, or ambiguous translated residues. V3J clonotypes were defined as sequences sharing an identical inferred V gene, J gene, and CDR3 amino acid sequence. To compute the percentage overlap between repertoires, the number of shared unique clonotypes was divided by the size of the smaller repertoire. Three approaches were used to assess repertoire richness: RTK rarefaction, the Chao1 estimator, and Recon v2.1 estimates of unobserved clonotypes. Generation probabilities for all TCRbeta clonotypes obtained by the gDNA method from a few donors were computed using OLGA. This immuneACCESS table, as held by TCRdb, lists in-frame sequences with V and J called but not all clones. Of the missing ones, under half trace to an unresolved V gene in checked studies; the others have no known cause. Clone size and the V and J calls come from that table; the DNA yielded D and trimming. The sample data list some 550,000 clones, and about 96% of these were observed just once. The ten largest make up 0.057% of the sample.

The donors were healthy, HIV-negative adults who had no recently reported acute infections or vaccinations. All donors were Caucasian adults living in Nashville, Tennessee, USA. CD4+ T cells were enriched by magnetic negative selection, after which naive cells were positively selected on CD45RA and the negative fraction was taken as the memory subset. After blood collection by leukapheresis, PBMCs were isolated using Ficoll-Histopaque density gradient centrifugation and then cryopreserved in the vapor phase of liquid nitrogen. Analytical flow cytometry was used to check the purity and quantity of each magnetically sorted T cell population. From each sorted fraction, genomic DNA was isolated and quantified by UV absorbance on a Nanodrop 2000c. Study-wide findings and limitations: Estimated clonotype richness was generally larger for naive than for memory subsets. Based on pairwise subsampling, the degree of clonotype sharing among donors was expected to be affected by sequencing depth. Even with the large sequencing depth, rarefaction of the sorted-subset datasets indicated that sequencing was incomplete. Sampling was restricted to blood, and TCR repertoires in tissues likely differ from the TCR repertoires found in blood. Higher generation probabilities were observed for clonotypes shared by all four sorted-subset donors than for non-shared clonotypes. Across a few donors, approximately 4.6% of naive CD4, around 3.5% of naive CD8, about 2.3% of memory CD4, and 0.4% of memory CD8 clonotypes were shared. The genetic and exposure-history diversity represented was limited by the small number of donors.

The receptor was derived from a woman aged 25 to 39 in good health. The sequence links TRBV28 to TRBJ1-5; no D segment can be confidently identified. The sample was naive CD4+ T cells sorted from blood. The sample's cell subset or site label, decoded: CD45RA+ positively selected. The CDR3 has the sequence CASSSRWTGQPQHF. The sequenced DNA is TGTGCCAGCAGTTCCCGATGGACGGGGCAGCCCCAGCATTTT.